These 19 T cell receptor beta chains originate from one sample sequenced in a study of shared clonotypes between healthy human individuals. TCRdb's table, derived via immunoSEQ multiplex PCR, lists solely in-frame clones and lacks some. The sample lists about 2 million clones; 95% were seen once. The specimen sequenced was naive CD4+ T cells sorted from blood. Subset meaning: CD45RA+ positively selected. The receptors here all came from a man aged 18 to 29 in good health.

V usage is TRBV2 and J usage is TRBJ1-6; D remains unclear. The CDR3 spans 13 residues. Trimming removed 7 bases from V and 7 bases from J, with 11 bases in between. The germline V gene has CDR1 SNHLY and CDR2 FYNNEI. The CDR3 loop reads CASTPIQNSPLHF. CDR3 bases: TGTGCCAGCACGCCCATACAGAATTCACCCCTCCACTTT.

The genes are TRBV19 and TRBJ1-6; 7 bases fit TRBD1. The J segment lost 3 bases and the V segment lost 3 bases, leaving 5 bases of the junction unmatched. Germline CDR1 is LNHDA and CDR2 is SQIVND (reference sequence). This CDR3 contains 16 residues. The CDR3 DNA reads as TGTGCCAGTAGTATCGGGGGACAGATCTATAATTCACCCCTCCACTTT. This gives the protein CASSIGGQIYNSPLHF.

This clone has a single count. The V gene is TRBV11-2, the J gene TRBJ1-5; D perhaps matches TRBD1 (5 bases). The CDR3 runs to 17 residues. The germline V and J ends were trimmed by 2 bases and 0 bases, with 14 bases remaining between them. Germline V CDR1 and CDR2: SGHAT, FQNNGV. The CDR3 DNA sequence: TGTGCCAGCAGCTTAAGGGATGGGGCTTATAGCAATCAGCCCCAGCATTTT. This sequence encodes CASSLRDGAYSNQPQHF.

The V gene is TRBV19, the J gene TRBJ2-2, with 9 bases matching TRBD1. Germline-derived CDR1 and CDR2 are LNHDA and SQIVND (reference sequence). The CDR3 runs 18 residues. Trimming took 5 bases from V and 7 from J; bases not matched to a gene: 17. CDR3 loop: CASSSPSGTGTSYGELFF. CDR3 bases: TGTGCCAGTAGTTCCCCCTCGGGGACAGGGACTTCTTACGGGGAGCTGTTTTTT.

In the case of this clone: Other DNA sequences in this specimen translate into the identical CDR3. The rearrangement joins TRBV6-5 to TRBJ2-7, with D tentatively TRBD1 (5 bases). The CDR3 spans 12 residues. Trimming left V 5 bases short and J 1 base short, with 6 bases between. Per germline, CDR1 MNHEY and CDR2 SVGAGI. CDR3 in amino acids: CASSPGSYEQYF. The CDR3 DNA reads TGTGCCAGCAGTCCAGGGTCCTACGAGCAGTACTTC.

This sequence joins TRBV6-6 and TRBJ2-2; D possibly corresponds to TRBD2 (7 bases). Germline V gene lookup returns CDR1 MNHNY and CDR2 SVGAGI (reference sequence). V lost 4 bases to trimming and J lost 3 bases, with 12 bases between them. The CDR3 is made up of 15 amino acids. CDR3 residues: CASSSQGGDTGELFF. The CDR3 DNA reads as TGTGCCAGCAGTTCACAGGGAGGGGACACCGGGGAGCTGTTTTTT.

The gene calls are TRBV27 and TRBJ2-7; 9 bases align to TRBD1. From germline, CDR1 is MNHEY and CDR2 SMNVEV (reference sequence). This CDR3 is 15 amino acids long. Germline trimming cut 5 bases from V and 4 bases from J; bases unmatched to any gene: 9. CDR3: CASSGTGTGLYEQYF. The CDR3 DNA is TGTGCCAGCAGTGGAACCGGGACAGGGCTGTACGAGCAGTACTTC.

The chain is built from TRBV18 and TRBJ1-3, with a tentative D call TRBD1 (6 bases). This CDR3 is 17 amino acids long. CDR1 is KGHSH, CDR2 LQKENI, per germline. V lost 6 bases and J 3 bases, leaving 21 bases between the germline ends. For the CDR3, the DNA is TGTGCCAGCTCCCCTAACAGCCAGGGGTTCGTTGGAAACACCATATATTTT. Translating it yields CASSPNSQGFVGNTIYF.

The chain is built from TRBV11-2 and TRBJ2-7, with D perhaps matching TRBD2 (7 bases). Germline assignment: CDR1 SGHAT and CDR2 FQNNGV. The CDR3 has 17 residues. V gave up 5 bases and J gave up 4 bases, with 24 bases separating them. CDR3 sequence: CASSPLSRGGGLYEQYF. As DNA, the CDR3 is TGTGCCAGCAGCCCCCTTAGCCGAGGGGGGGGGCTATACGAGCAGTACTTC.

The V gene is TRBV10-3, the J gene TRBJ1-1; the D is unclear. Trimming cost V 6 bases and J 2 bases, with 10 bases left between them. The CDR3 has 13 amino acids. The germline gives CDR1 ENHRY, CDR2 SYGVKD. CDR3 sequence (DNA): TGTGCCATCAGAGAACACCAAAACACTGAAGCTTTCTTT. It translates to CAIREHQNTEAFF.

The chain employs TRBV5-4 and TRBJ2-5, with unresolved D. Germline CDR1 SGHNT, CDR2 YYREEE (reference sequence). This CDR3 is built from 15 residues. V lost 4 bases and J lost 4, with 17 bases in between. CDR3 DNA sequence: TGTGCCAGCAGCCAAGAGATGAGTGCGAGAGAGACCCAGTACTTC. Translation gives CASSQEMSARETQYF.

The chain is built from TRBV5-4 and TRBJ2-7; 13 bases are shared with TRBD2. This CDR3 has 20 residues. Germline V gives CDR1 SGHNT, CDR2 YYREEE (reference sequence). V lost 0 bases to trimming and J lost 2 bases; unmatched junction nucleotides: 14. The CDR3 reads CASSLGGLSTSGRGAYEQYF. The DNA for the CDR3 is TGTGCCAGCAGCTTGGGCGGGCTAAGTACTAGCGGGAGGGGGGCCTACGAGCAGTACTTC.

The V call is TRBV2, the J call TRBJ1-6; D perhaps matches TRBD1 (5 bases). V was pared by 7 bases and J by 7 bases, with 11 bases between. CDR1 and CDR2 (germline): SNHLY, FYNNEI. The CDR3 runs 13 residues. In DNA form, the CDR3 reads TGTGCCAGCACCCGGGGACGGAATTCACCCCTCCACTTT. This codes for CASTRGRNSPLHF.

This clone was observed a single time. The rearrangement uses TRBV7-2 and TRBJ2-6; no clear D. CDR1 and CDR2 (germline): SGHTA, FQGNSA. Trimming left V 5 bases short and J 4 bases short, with 12 bases between. The CDR3 extends over 15 amino acids. This CDR3 reads CASSIRLMGANVLTF. Written as DNA, the CDR3 is TGTGCCAGCAGCATTAGGTTGATGGGGGCCAACGTCCTGACTTTC.

The gene calls are TRBV5-4 and TRBJ1-2; possibly TRBD1 for D (5 bases). There are 13 residues in the CDR3. V was shortened by 0 bases and J by 4 bases, with 7 bases between the two germline ends. The germline CDR1 and CDR2 sequences are SGHNT and YYREEE (reference sequence). CDR3 in amino acids: CASSLVTGYGYTF. The CDR3 DNA sequence: TGTGCCAGCAGCTTGGTTACAGGCTATGGCTACACCTTC.

This chain links TRBV5-1 with TRBJ2-5; D call uncertain. The V gene lost 1 base and the J gene lost 5 bases, with 24 bases spanning the gap. This CDR3 comprises 18 residues. Germline V gene lookup returns CDR1 SGHRS and CDR2 YFSETQ. The CDR3 bases are TGCGCCAGCAGCTTGTTGTCCGCGACGAGGCTACGTCCGGAGACCCAGTACTTC. Residues: CASSLLSATRLRPETQYF.

Remarks on this clone: Other DNA sequences in the sample encode the same CDR3. Here the CDR3 reads CASSPRTRETQYF. The CDR3 DNA is TGTGCCAGCTCACCTAGGACACGAGAGACCCAGTACTTC. V is TRBV18 and J is TRBJ2-5; perhaps TRBD1 as D (5 bases). Germline loops: CDR1 KGHSH, CDR2 LQKENI. The CDR3 covers 13 residues. V gave up 3 bases and J gave up 4 bases, with 9 bases separating them.

V and J are TRBV20-1 and TRBJ2-7; no definite D call. Germline V CDR1 and CDR2: DFQATT, SNEGSKA (reference sequence). Trimming took off 8 bases at V and 1 base at J, with 9 bases between the two ends. The CDR3 sequence is 11 residues long. CDR3 protein: CSSDGSYEQYF. Written as DNA, the CDR3 is TGCAGTTCGGACGGGTCCTACGAGCAGTACTTC.

The genes are TRBV19 and TRBJ1-5; no clear D gene. The length of the CDR3 is 16 residues. In germline, CDR1 is LNHDA, CDR2 SQIVND (reference sequence). V was shortened by 0 bases and J by 0 bases, with 9 bases between the two germline ends. This CDR3 reads CASSIEWRNSNQPQHF. The CDR3 DNA reads TGTGCCAGTAGTATAGAATGGCGCAATAGCAATCAGCCCCAGCATTTT.